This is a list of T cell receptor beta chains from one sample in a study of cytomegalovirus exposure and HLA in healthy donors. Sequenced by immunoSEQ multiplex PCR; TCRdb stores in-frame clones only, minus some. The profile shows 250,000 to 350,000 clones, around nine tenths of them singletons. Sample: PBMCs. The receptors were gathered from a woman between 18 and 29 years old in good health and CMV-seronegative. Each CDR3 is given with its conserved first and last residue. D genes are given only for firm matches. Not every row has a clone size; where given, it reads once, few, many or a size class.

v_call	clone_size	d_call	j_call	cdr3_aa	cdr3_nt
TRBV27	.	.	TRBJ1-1	CASRTTEENTEAFF	TGTGCCAGCAGGACGACAGAGGAGAACACTGAAGCTTTCTTT
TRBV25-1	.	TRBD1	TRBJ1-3	CASSDPGTASGNTIYF	TGTGCCAGCAGTGACCCAGGGACAGCCTCTGGAAACACCATATATTTT
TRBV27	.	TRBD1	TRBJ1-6	CASTRTGNNSPLHF	TGTGCCAGCACACGGACAGGGAACAATTCACCCCTCCACTTT
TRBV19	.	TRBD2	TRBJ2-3	CASTFGGRSVRTDTQYF	TGTGCCAGTACATTCGGCGGGAGATCGGTTCGGACAGATACGCAGTATTTT
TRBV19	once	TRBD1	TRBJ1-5	CASSTTGGNSNQPQHF	TGTGCCAGTAGTACGACAGGGGGAAATAGCAATCAGCCCCAGCATTTT
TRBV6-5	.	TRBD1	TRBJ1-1	CASSPRRGGGTEAFF	TGTGCCAGCAGTCCCCGCCGAGGGGGCGGAACTGAAGCTTTCTTT
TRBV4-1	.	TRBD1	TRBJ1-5	CASSQDTGGSPQHF	TGCGCCAGCAGCCAAGATACAGGGGGGTCTCCCCAGCATTTT
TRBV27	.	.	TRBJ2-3	CASSLVGVTDTQYF	TGTGCCAGCAGTTTAGTGGGAGTGACAGATACGCAGTATTTT
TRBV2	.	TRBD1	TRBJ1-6	CASSDDRVGNSPLHF	TGTGCCAGCAGTGACGACAGGGTGGGTAATTCACCCCTCCACTTT
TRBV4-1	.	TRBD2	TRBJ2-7	CASSQVEVLADEQYF	TGCGCCAGCAGCCAAGTAGAAGTACTAGCGGACGAGCAGTACTTC
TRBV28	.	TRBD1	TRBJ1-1	CASSYGTGTGMTEAFF	TGTGCCAGCAGTTATGGGACCGGGACAGGGATGACTGAAGCTTTCTTT
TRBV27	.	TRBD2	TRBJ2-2	CASPRNGRPKNTGELFF	TGTGCCAGCCCTCGGAACGGGAGGCCCAAGAACACCGGGGAGCTGTTTTTT
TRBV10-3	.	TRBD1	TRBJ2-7	CAISEGRDRVVASYEQYF	TGTGCCATCAGCGAGGGCAGGGACAGGGTTGTGGCGTCCTACGAGCAGTACTTC
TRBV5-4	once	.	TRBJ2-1	CASSLASDRGQFF	TGTGCCAGCAGCTTGGCCTCCGACCGGGGACAGTTCTTC
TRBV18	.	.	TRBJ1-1	CASSPQGSPRVDTEAFF	TGTGCCAGCTCACCACAGGGGTCCCCGAGAGTGGACACTGAAGCTTTCTTT
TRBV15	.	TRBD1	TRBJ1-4	CATSQGAANEKLFF	TGTGCCACCAGCCAGGGGGCAGCTAATGAAAAACTGTTTTTT
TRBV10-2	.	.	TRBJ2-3	CASSQPRGTDTQYF	TGCGCCAGCAGTCAGCCCAGGGGCACAGATACGCAGTATTTT
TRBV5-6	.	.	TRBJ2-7	CASSLEGRNYEQYF	TGTGCCAGCAGCTTGGAAGGCAGGAACTACGAGCAGTACTTC
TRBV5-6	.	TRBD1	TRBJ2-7	CASSLVALRGRGNEQYF	TGTGCCAGCAGCTTGGTTGCTCTTAGGGGCAGGGGGAACGAGCAGTACTTC
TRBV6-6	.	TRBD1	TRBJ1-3	CASSYLGTGSGNTIYF	TGTGCCAGCAGTTATCTCGGGACAGGCTCTGGAAACACCATATATTTT
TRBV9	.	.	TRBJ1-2	CASSNLDSVAGYTF	TGTGCCAGCAGCAATTTGGACAGTGTGGCTGGCTACACCTTC
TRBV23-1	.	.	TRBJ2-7	CASSQSPTLSYEQYF	TGCGCCAGCAGTCAATCTCCCACCCTATCCTACGAGCAGTACTTC
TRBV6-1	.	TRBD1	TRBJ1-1	CASSGPIDRGNTEAFF	TGTGCCAGCAGTGGACCGATTGACAGGGGGAACACTGAAGCTTTCTTT
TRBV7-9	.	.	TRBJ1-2	CASSPPRSSFYGYTF	TGTGCCAGCAGCCCACCCCGTAGCAGCTTCTATGGCTACACCTTC
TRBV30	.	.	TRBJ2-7	CAWNSLSYEQYF	TGTGCCTGGAACAGTCTCTCCTACGAGCAGTACTTC
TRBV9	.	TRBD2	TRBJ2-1	CASSEGLVHEQFF	TGTGCCAGCAGCGAGGGACTAGTCCATGAGCAGTTCTTC
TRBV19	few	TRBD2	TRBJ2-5	CASSMPGMSGKTQYF	TGTGCCAGTAGTATGCCAGGAATGAGCGGGAAGACCCAGTACTTC
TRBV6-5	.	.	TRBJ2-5	CASSYGGYAETQYF	TGTGCCAGCAGTTATGGGGGGTACGCGGAGACCCAGTACTTC
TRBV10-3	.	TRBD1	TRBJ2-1	CAIGQVRDNEQFF	TGTGCCATCGGACAGGTTCGGGACAATGAGCAGTTCTTC
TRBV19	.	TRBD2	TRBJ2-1	CASAELAGGSNEQFF	TGTGCCAGTGCCGAACTAGCGGGGGGTTCCAATGAGCAGTTCTTC
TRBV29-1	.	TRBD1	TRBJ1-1	CSVYRGGVNTEAFF	TGCAGCGTATACAGGGGAGGTGTTAACACTGAAGCTTTCTTT
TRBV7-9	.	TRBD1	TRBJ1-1	CASSYDRADTEAFF	TGTGCCAGCAGTTATGACAGGGCGGACACTGAAGCTTTCTTT
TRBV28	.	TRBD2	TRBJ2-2	CASSRAGGRTGELFF	TGTGCCAGCAGTAGAGCGGGAGGGAGAACCGGGGAGCTGTTTTTT
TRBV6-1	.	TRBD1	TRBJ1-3	CASSEKGQGGAGNTIYF	TGTGCCAGCAGTGAAAAGGGACAGGGGGGTGCTGGAAACACCATATATTTT
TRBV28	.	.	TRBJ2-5	CASSLGAQETQYF	TGTGCCAGCAGTTTAGGGGCACAAGAGACCCAGTACTTC
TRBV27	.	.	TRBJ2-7	CASSFGQRYEQYF	TGTGCCAGCAGTTTTGGACAGCGATACGAGCAGTACTTC
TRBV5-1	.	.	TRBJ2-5	CASTAFGSQETQYF	TGCGCCAGCACGGCATTCGGGAGCCAAGAGACCCAGTACTTC
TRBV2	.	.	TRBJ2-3	CASTGSKYTDTQYF	TGTGCCAGCACAGGCAGCAAATACACAGATACGCAGTATTTT
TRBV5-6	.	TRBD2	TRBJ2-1	CASSRYLAGGDNEQFF	TGTGCCAGCAGCCGATACCTAGCGGGGGGGGACAATGAGCAGTTCTTC
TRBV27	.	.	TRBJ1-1	CASSLSVGGWDTEAFF	TGTGCCAGCAGTTTATCGGTTGGGGGCTGGGACACTGAAGCTTTCTTT
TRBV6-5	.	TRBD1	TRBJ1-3	CASSPTGGSGNTIYF	TGTGCCAGCAGTCCAACAGGGGGTTCAGGAAACACCATATATTTT
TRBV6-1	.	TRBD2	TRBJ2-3	CASMLAGSTDTQYF	TGTGCCAGCATGCTAGCGGGAAGCACAGATACGCAGTATTTT
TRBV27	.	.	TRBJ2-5	CASSLYGGQETQYF	TGTGCCAGCAGTTTGTACGGGGGCCAAGAGACCCAGTACTTC
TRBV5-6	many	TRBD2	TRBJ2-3	CASSFLAGENTQYF	TGTGCCAGCAGCTTCCTAGCGGGAGAGAATACGCAGTATTTT
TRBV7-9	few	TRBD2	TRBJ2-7	CASSLELAGVNYEQYF	TGTGCCAGCAGCTTAGAGCTAGCGGGGGTAAACTACGAGCAGTACTTC
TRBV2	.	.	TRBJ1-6	CASTTGEGGNNSPLHF	TGTGCCAGCACCACGGGGGAGGGGGGAAATAATTCACCCCTCCACTTT
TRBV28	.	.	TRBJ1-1	CASSLWGGTAFF	TGTGCCAGCAGTTTATGGGGGGGGACGGCTTTCTTT
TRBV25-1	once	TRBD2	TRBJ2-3	CASSQRLAGRSDTQYF	TGTGCCAGCAGTCAAAGACTAGCGGGACGGTCAGATACGCAGTATTTT
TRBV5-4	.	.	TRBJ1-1	CASSPGDTEAFF	TGTGCCAGCAGCCCGGGGGACACTGAAGCTTTCTTT
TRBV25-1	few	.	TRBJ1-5	CASSEPGNQPQHF	TGTGCCAGCAGTGAGCCAGGCAATCAGCCCCAGCATTTT
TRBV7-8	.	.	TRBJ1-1	CASSFEVNTEAFF	TGTGCCAGCAGCTTTGAGGTGAACACTGAAGCTTTCTTT
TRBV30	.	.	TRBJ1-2	CAWSVRVGYTF	TGTGCCTGGAGTGTACGAGTTGGCTACACCTTC
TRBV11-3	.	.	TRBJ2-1	CASGRGLYNEQFF	TGTGCCAGCGGCCGAGGGCTGTACAATGAGCAGTTCTTC
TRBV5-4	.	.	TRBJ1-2	CASSSVERDGYTF	TGTGCCAGCAGCTCGGTTGAGCGTGATGGCTACACCTTC
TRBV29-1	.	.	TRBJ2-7	CSVDRGSYEQYF	TGCAGCGTTGATCGGGGGAGCTACGAGCAGTACTTC
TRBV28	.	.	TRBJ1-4	CASSLVQDEKLFF	TGTGCCAGCAGTTTAGTACAAGATGAAAAACTGTTTTTT
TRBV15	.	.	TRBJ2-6	CATSRTGMGANVLTF	TGTGCCACCAGCAGAACAGGTATGGGGGCCAACGTCCTGACTTTC
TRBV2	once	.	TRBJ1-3	CASRQDSGNTIYF	TGTGCCAGCAGGCAGGACTCTGGAAACACCATATATTTT
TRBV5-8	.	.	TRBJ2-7	CASSLTGATYEQYF	TGTGCCAGCAGCTTGACGGGAGCTACCTACGAGCAGTACTTC
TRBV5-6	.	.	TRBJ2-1	CASSFRGGSSYNEQFF	TGTGCCAGCAGCTTTAGGGGCGGCAGCTCCTACAATGAGCAGTTCTTC